This T cell receptor (beta chain) was sequenced for a study of blood T cell repertoires in COVID-19. Turning to the study itself: Spain, Italy and the United States supplied samples that represented acute and convalescent COVID-19. Sample material is recorded as cDNA or gDNA derived from T cells, B-cell-depleted T cells, or PBMCs.

Methods used by the authors: Counts of nucleated cells, estimated from reference gene primer amplification, were obtained. Sequencing was performed with immunoSEQ multiplex PCR; in TCRdb, only in-frame clones are kept and a portion is missing. The V and J calls and clone size come from that table; D and trimming were worked out from the DNA. In the table there are just under 20,000 clones, 70% to 90% of which are singletons. This TCR came from a human donor with active COVID-19. The donor label of this sample is uncertain. Source material: peripheral blood.

CDR3 loop: CASSRQGAEYGYTF. CDR3 DNA sequence: TGCGCCAGCAGCCGACAGGGGGCGGAGTATGGCTACACCTTC. The J gene is TRBJ1-2, the V gene TRBV5-1; 10 bases are a match to TRBD1. The CDR3 spans 14 residues. Per germline, CDR1 SGHRS and CDR2 YFSETQ. V dropped 4 bases and J dropped 5; count of bases not matched to a gene: 5.